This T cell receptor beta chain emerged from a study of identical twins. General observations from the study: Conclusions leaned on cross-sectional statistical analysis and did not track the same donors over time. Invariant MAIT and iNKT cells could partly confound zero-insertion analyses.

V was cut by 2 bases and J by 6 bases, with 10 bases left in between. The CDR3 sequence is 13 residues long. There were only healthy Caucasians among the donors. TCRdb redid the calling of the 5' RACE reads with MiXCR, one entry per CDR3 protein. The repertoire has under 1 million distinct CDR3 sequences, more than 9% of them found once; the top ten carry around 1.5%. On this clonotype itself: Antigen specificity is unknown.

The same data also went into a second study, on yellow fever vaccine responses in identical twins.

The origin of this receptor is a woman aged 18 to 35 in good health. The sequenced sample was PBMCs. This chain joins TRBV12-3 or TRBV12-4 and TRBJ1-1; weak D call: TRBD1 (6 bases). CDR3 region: CASSLFGGAEAFF. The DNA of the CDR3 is TGTGCCAGCAGTTTATTTGGGGGCGCTGAAGCTTTCTTT.